This T cell receptor (beta chain) was documented in a study of blood T cells in healthy people across ages. All donors came from Russia, were Caucasian and healthy, and spanned ages about 6 to 95. The use of a sample-barcoded 5' primer and a J-beta primer mix characterized a second PCR of about 7 to 12 cycles. Each CDR3 protein gets one entry after TCRdb re-called the 5' RACE reads with MiXCR. Among 1.5 million to 2 million distinct CDR3 sequences listed, just under 50% were seen once. Regarding the study as a whole: There was a strong correlation between TCR beta diversity and naive T cell percentage. More naive CD4+ cells and higher diversity marked long-lived donors relative to aged donors.

V lost 7 bases to trimming and J lost 2 bases, with 6 bases between them. There are 12 residues in the CDR3. This clonotype came up once. The antigen is not known. Source material: blood. This TCR came from a woman between 35 and 50 years old in good health. The chain recombines TRBV12-3 or TRBV12-4 with TRBJ1-5; D not resolved. CDR3 bases: TGTGCCAGCAAAAACGGCAATCAGCCCCAGCATTTT. The encoded protein is CASKNGNQPQHF.